This T cell receptor beta chain is drawn from a study of neoadjuvant anti-PD-1 for oral cavity cancer. The wider study: Most patients had three to four biweekly doses of 3 mg/kg nivolumab before resection.

The study's findings and limits: Pretreatment Treg/Th17 ratio correlated inversely with post-treatment tumor clonality.

This clone has a handful of counts. What it recognizes is unknown. Two replicates per tumor sample, mostly from 4.8 ug of genomic DNA. Clones were read by immunoSEQ multiplex PCR, and TCRdb kept only the in-frame ones, dropping some. The data show several thousand clones, with 60% seen just once and 7.5% to 9.5% held by the top ten. V was cut by 1 base and J by 4 bases, with 4 bases left in between. The CDR3 contains 13 residues. Germline V lookup: CDR1 SGHVS, CDR2 FQNEAQ. This receptor was obtained from a person aged 35-79 years with oral cavity squamous cell carcinoma. Sequences were derived from tumor tissue, sampled before nivolumab (anti-PD-1) treatment. The chain is built from TRBV7-8 and TRBJ2-2, with D uncertain. CDR3 coding DNA: TGTGCCAGCAGCTTAGAACCCACCGGGGAGCTGTTTTTT. This gives the protein CASSLEPTGELFF.